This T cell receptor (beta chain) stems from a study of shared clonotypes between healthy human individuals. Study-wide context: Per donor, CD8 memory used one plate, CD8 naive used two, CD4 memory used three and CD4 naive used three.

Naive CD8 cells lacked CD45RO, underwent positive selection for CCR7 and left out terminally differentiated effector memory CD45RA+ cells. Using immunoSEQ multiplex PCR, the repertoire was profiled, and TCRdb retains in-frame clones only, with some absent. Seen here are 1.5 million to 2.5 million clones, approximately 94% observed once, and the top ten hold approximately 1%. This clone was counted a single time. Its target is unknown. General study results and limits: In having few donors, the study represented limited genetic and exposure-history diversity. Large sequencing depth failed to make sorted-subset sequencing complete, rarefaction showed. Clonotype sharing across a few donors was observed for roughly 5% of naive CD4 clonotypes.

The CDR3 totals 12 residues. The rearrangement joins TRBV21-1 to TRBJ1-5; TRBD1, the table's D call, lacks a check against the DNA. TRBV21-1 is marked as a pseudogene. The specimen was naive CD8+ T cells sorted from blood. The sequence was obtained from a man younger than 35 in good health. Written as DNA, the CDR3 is TGTGCCAGCAGCAGGGGGCATCAGCCCCAGCATTTT. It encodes CASSRGHQPQHF.